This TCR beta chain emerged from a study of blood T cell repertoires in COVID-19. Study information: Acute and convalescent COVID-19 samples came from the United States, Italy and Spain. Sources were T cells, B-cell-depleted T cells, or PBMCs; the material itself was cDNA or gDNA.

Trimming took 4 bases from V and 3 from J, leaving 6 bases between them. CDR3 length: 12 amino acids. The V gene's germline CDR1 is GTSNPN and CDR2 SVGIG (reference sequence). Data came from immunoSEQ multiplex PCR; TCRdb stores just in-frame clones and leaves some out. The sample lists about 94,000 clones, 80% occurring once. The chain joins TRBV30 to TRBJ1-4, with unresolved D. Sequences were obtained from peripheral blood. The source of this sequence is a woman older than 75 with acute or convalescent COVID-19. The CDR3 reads CAWKRANEKLFF. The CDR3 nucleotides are TGTGCCTGGAAGAGGGCTAATGAAAAACTGTTTTTT. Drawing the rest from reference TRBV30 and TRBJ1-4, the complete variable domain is SQTIHQWPATLVQPVGSPLSLECTVEGTSNPNLYWYRQAAGRGLQLLFYSVGIGQISSEVPQNLSASRPQDRQFILSSKKLLLSDSGFYLCAWKRANEKLFFGSGTQLSVL.